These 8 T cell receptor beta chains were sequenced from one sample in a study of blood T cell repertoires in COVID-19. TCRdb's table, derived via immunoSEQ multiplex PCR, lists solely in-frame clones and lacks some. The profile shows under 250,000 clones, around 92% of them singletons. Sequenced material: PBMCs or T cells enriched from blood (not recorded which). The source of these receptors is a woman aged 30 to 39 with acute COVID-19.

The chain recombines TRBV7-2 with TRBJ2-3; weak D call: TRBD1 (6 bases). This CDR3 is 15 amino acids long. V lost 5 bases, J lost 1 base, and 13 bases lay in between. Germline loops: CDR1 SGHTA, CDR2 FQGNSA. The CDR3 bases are TGTGCCAGCAGCCTGTCGAGACAGGGCACAGATACGCAGTATTTT. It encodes CASSLSRQGTDTQYF.

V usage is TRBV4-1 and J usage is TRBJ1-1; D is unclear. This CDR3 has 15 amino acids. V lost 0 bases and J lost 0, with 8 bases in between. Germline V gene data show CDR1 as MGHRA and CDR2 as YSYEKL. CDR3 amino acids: CASSQEEGMNTEAFF. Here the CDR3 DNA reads TGCGCCAGCAGCCAAGAGGAGGGCATGAACACTGAAGCTTTCTTT.

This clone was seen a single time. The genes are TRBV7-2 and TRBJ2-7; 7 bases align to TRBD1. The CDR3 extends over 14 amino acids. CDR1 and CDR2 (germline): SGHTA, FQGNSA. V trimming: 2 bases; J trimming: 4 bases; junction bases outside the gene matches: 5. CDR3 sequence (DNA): TGTGCCAGCAGCTTAAGTGCAGGGGGATACGAGCAGTACTTC. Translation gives CASSLSAGGYEQYF.

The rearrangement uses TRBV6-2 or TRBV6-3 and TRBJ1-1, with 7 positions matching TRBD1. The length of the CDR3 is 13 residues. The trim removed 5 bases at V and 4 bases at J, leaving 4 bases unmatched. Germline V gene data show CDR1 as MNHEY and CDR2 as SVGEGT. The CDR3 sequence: CASSMDRSTEAFF. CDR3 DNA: TGTGCCAGCAGTATGGACAGGAGCACTGAAGCTTTCTTT.

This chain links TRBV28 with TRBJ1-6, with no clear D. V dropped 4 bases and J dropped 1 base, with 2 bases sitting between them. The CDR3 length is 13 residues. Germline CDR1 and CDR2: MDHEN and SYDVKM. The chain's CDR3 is CASSSSYNSPLHF. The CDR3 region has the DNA TGTGCCAGCAGTTCGTCCTATAATTCACCCCTCCACTTT.

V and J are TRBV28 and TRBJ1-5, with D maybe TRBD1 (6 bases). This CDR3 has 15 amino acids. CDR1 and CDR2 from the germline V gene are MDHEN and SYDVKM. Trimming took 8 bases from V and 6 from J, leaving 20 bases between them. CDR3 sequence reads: CASRNNNWGLQPQHF. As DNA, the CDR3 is TGTGCCAGCCGAAATAACAATTGGGGGCTTCAGCCCCAGCATTTT. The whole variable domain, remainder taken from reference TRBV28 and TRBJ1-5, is DVKVTQSSRYLVKRTGEKVFLECVQDMDHENMFWYRQDPGLGLRLIYFSYDVKMKEKGDIPEGYSVSREKKERFSLILESASTNQTSMYLCASRNNNWGLQPQHFGDGTRLSIL.

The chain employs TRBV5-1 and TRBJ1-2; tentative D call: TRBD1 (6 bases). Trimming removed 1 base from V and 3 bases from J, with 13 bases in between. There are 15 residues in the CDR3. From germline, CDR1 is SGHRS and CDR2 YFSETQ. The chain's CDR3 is CASSLPSDSHYGYTF. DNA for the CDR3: TGCGCCAGCAGCTTGCCATCGGACAGCCACTATGGCTACACCTTC.

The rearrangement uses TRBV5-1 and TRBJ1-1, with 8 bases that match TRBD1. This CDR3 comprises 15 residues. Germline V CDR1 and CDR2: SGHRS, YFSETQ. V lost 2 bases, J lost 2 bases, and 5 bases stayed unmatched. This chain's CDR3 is CASSLAGTGNTEAFF. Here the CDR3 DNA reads TGCGCCAGCAGCTTAGCCGGGACAGGCAACACTGAAGCTTTCTTT.